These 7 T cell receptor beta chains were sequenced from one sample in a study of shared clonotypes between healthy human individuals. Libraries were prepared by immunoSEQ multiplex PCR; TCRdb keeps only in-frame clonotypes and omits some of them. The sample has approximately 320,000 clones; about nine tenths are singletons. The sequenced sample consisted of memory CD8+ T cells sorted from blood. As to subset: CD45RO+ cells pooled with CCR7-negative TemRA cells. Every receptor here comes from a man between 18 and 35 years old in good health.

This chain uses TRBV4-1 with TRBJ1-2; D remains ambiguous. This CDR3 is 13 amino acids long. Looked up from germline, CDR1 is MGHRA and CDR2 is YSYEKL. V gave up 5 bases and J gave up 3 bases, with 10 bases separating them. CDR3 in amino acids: CASSVNRDYGYTF. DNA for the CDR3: TGCGCCAGCAGCGTTAACAGAGACTATGGCTACACCTTC.

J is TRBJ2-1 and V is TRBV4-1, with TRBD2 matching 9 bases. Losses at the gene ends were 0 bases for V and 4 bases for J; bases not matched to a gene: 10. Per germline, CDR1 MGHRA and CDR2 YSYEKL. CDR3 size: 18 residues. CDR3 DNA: TGCGCCAGCAGCCAAGAGTCTAGCGGGAAGGTTGGGTACAATGAGCAGTTCTTC. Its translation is CASSQESSGKVGYNEQFF.

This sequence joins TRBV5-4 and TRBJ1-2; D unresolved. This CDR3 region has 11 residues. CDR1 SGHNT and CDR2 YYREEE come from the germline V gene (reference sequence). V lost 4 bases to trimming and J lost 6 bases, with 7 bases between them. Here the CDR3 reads CASSAADGYTF. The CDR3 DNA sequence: TGTGCCAGCAGCGCAGCAGATGGCTACACCTTC.

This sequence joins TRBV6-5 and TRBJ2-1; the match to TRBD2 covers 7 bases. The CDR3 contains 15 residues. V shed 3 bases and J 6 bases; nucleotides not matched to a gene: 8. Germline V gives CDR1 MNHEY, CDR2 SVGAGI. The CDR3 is CASSYGLAVSNEQFF. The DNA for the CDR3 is TGTGCCAGCAGTTATGGTCTAGCGGTCTCCAATGAGCAGTTCTTC.

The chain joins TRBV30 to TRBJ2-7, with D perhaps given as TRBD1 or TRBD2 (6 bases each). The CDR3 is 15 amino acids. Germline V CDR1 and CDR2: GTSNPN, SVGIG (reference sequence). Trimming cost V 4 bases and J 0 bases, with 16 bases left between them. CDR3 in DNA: TGTGCCTGGAACGGGGGAACAGGGAGCTCCTACGAGCAGTACTTC. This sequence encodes CAWNGGTGSSYEQYF.

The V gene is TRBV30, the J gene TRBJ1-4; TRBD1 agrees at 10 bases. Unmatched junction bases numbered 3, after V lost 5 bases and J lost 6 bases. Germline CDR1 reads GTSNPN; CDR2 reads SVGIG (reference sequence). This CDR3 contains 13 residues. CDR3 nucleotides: TGTGCCTGGGGGGGGACAGGGGATGAAAAACTGTTTTTT. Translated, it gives CAWGGTGDEKLFF. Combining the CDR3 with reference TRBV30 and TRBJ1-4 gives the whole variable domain SQTIHQWPATLVQPVGSPLSLECTVEGTSNPNLYWYRQAAGRGLQLLFYSVGIGQISSEVPQNLSASRPQDRQFILSSKKLLLSDSGFYLCAWGGTGDEKLFFGSGTQLSVL.

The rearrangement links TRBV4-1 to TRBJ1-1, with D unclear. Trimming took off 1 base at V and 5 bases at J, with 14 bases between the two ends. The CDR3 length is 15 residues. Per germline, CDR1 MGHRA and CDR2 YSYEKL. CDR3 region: CASSQVPGSRTEAFF. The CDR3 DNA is TGCGCCAGCAGCCAAGTCCCCGGTTCCAGAACTGAAGCTTTCTTT.